The 3 T cell receptor beta chains below come from one sample, sequenced in a study of metastatic and nonmetastatic thyroid tumors. TCRdb re-called the PCR reads via MiXCR. The sample carries roughly 61,000 clones, just over 4% recorded once. There were no patients who had received any treatment before thyroid surgery. Source material: blood. Receptors were obtained from a female donor with papillary thyroid cancer or a benign thyroid nodule (not recorded which). Some clones in this sample may be carry-over from other donors' samples.

CDR3 coding DNA: TGCGCCAGCAGCTTTGGCGGGAGTGACAATGAGCAGTTCTTC. Translated, it gives CASSFGGSDNEQFF. The gene calls are TRBV5-1 and TRBJ2-1; 7 bases match TRBD2. Unmatched junction bases numbered 4, after V lost 2 bases and J lost 5 bases. Per germline, CDR1 SGHRS and CDR2 YFSETQ. The CDR3 consists of 14 residues.

This clone was counted between two and nine times. The chain has TRBV11-2 and TRBJ1-5; no definite D call. CDR3 length: 14 amino acids. Germline CDR1 and CDR2: SGHAT and FQNNGV. V lost 3 bases, J lost 3 bases, and 9 bases lay in between. The CDR3 bases are TGTGCCAGCAGCTTTGGGATCTCCAATCAGCCCCAGCATTTT. It yields the protein CASSFGISNQPQHF.

This clone was recorded many times. The chain has TRBV4-2 and TRBJ2-3; 9 nucleotides agree with TRBD2. Trimming removed 4 bases from V and 4 bases from J; junction bases left unmatched: 12. The CDR3 is 17 residues long. CDR1 and CDR2 from the germline V gene are LGHNA and YNFKEQ. The CDR3 sequence is CASSRSPAGGGPDTQYF. The CDR3 DNA follows: TGTGCCAGCAGCCGTTCGCCAGCGGGAGGCGGGCCAGATACGCAGTATTTT.